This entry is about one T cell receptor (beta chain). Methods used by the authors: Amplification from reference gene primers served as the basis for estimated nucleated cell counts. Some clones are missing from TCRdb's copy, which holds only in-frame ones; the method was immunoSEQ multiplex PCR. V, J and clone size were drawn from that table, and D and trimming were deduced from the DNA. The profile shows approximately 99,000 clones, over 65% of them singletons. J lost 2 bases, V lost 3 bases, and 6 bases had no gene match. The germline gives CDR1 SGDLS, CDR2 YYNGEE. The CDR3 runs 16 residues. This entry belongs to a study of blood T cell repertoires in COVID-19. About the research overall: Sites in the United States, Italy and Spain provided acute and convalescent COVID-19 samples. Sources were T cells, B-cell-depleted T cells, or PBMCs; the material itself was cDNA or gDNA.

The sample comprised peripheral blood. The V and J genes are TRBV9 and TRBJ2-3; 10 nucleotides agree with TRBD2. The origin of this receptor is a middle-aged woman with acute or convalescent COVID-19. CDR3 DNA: TGTGCCAGCAGCGGAGGTAGCGGGGGGATCACAGATACGCAGTATTTT. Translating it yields CASSGGSGGITDTQYF.